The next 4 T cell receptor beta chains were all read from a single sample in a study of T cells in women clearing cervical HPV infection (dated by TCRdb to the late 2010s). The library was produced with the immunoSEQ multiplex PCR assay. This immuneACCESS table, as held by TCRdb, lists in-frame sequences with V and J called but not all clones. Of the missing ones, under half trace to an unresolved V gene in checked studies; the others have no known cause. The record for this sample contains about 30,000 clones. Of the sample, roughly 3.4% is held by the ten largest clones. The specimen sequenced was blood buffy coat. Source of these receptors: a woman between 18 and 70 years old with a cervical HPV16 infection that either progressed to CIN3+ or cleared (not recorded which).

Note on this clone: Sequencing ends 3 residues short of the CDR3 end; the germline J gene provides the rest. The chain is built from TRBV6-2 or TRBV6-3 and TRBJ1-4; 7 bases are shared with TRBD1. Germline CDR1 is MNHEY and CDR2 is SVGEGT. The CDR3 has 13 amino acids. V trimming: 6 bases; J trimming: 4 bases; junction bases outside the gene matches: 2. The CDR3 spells CASSNRGNEKLFF. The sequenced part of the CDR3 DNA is TGTGCCAGCAGCAACAGGGGTAATGAAAAA.

The part of the CDR3 DNA that was read is TGTGCCAGCAGCTTAGCTAGCGGGAGTCTCAATGAG. Protein: CASSLASGSLNE. The whole CDR3 sequence is CASSLASGSLNEQFF. V is TRBV7-2 and J is TRBJ2-1, with TRBD2 matching over 9 bases. The missing CDR3 end, 3 residues past where the read stops, is filled in from the germline J gene. Losses at the gene ends were 0 bases for V and 6 bases for J; bases not matched to a gene: 3. The germline V gene encodes CDR1 SGHTA and CDR2 FQGNSA. CDR3 size: 15 residues.

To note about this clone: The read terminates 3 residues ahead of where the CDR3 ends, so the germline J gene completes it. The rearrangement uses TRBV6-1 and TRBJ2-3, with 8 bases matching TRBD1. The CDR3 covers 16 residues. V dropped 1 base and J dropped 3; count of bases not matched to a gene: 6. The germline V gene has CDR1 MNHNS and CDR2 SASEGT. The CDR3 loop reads CASSEVGDRGTDTQYF. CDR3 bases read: TGTGCCAGCAGTGAAGTCGGAGACAGGGGTACAGATACG.

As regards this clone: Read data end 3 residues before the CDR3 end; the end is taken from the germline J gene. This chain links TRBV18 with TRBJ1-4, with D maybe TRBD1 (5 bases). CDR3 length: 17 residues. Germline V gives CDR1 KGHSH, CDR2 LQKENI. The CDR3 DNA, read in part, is TGTGCCAGCTCACCTGAGGGGATTGGGACTGGGGCCAACGTA. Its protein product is CASSPEGIGTGANV. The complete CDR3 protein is CASSPEGIGTGANVLFF.